Presented here are 27 T cell receptor beta chains from one specimen sequenced in a study of CD8 T cells in Susac syndrome. After extraction with the RNeasy kit, about 0.5 to 1 ug of the RNA was reverse transcribed using random hexamers. TCRdb processed the immunoSEQ multiplex PCR reads anew with MiXCR; each CDR3 protein has one entry. The repertoire includes roughly 110,000 distinct CDR3 sequences, less than 95% of them detected once, and about 0.12% sits in the top ten. The material sequenced was CD8+ T cells from PBMCs. These receptors originate from a human donor in good health.

The rearrangement joins TRBV20-1 to TRBJ2-7; no reliable D call. Trimming pared 6 bases from V and 4 bases from J, leaving 10 bases between. The germline CDR1 and CDR2 sequences are DFQATT and SNEGSKA (reference sequence). CDR3 size: 11 residues. The CDR3, as DNA: TGCAGTGCCCAGATGGAATACGAGCAGTACTTC. Translation: CSAQMEYEQYF.

CDR3 in DNA: TGCAGCGCAACGGAGCAGGGTACTACCGGGGAGCTGTTTTTT. This codes for CSATEQGTTGELFF. This sequence joins TRBV29-1 and TRBJ2-2, with a tentative D call TRBD1 (5 bases). The ends were cut back, 7 bases at V and 5 bases at J, with 17 bases in the middle. The length of the CDR3 is 14 residues. CDR1 is SQVTM and CDR2 is ANQGSEA in the germline V gene.

The CDR3 region is CASSLGGLAGIEQYF. For the CDR3, the DNA is TGTGCCAGCAGCTTAGGGGGACTAGCGGGGATTGAGCAGTACTTC. The chain couples TRBV7-2 to TRBJ2-7, with 13 bases lining up with TRBD2. The trim removed 1 base at V and 7 bases at J, leaving 4 bases unmatched. The CDR3 has 15 residues. Germline values: CDR1 SGHTA, CDR2 FQGNSA.

The chain couples TRBV7-2 to TRBJ2-5; 8 positions agree with TRBD1. This CDR3 is 14 amino acids long. Germline trimming cut 5 bases from V and 3 bases from J; bases unmatched to any gene: 5. From germline, CDR1 is SGHTA and CDR2 FQGNSA. The CDR3 loop reads CASSTRQGKETQYF. CDR3 DNA: TGTGCCAGCAGCACGCGACAGGGGAAAGAGACCCAGTACTTC.

This chain links TRBV29-1 with TRBJ2-7; 7 nucleotides align to TRBD2. The CDR3 contains 12 residues. Germline values: CDR1 SQVTM, CDR2 ANQGSEA. V shed 4 bases, J shed 5 bases, and the junction held 5 bases outside the gene matches. The CDR3 is CSVGPGGDEQYF. DNA of the CDR3: TGCAGCGTTGGGCCGGGGGGAGACGAGCAGTACTTC.

This chain joins TRBV5-8 and TRBJ2-5, with a tentative D call TRBD2 (7 bases). The length of the CDR3 is 15 residues. Germline CDR1 reads SGHTS; CDR2 reads YDEGEE. V gave up 4 bases and J gave up 3 bases, with 16 bases separating them. The CDR3: CASSRAGHRKETQYF. CDR3 nucleotide sequence: TGTGCCAGCAGCAGAGCGGGACATCGAAAAGAGACCCAGTACTTC.

The chain is built from TRBV29-1 and TRBJ1-1; D gene uncertain. This CDR3 contains 14 residues. CDR1 and CDR2 (germline): SQVTM, ANQGSEA. Trimming left V 4 bases short and J 1 base short, with 13 bases between. The CDR3 DNA sequence: TGCAGCGTTGCTCCGCCCCCCGGGAACACTGAAGCTTTCTTT. Its protein product is CSVAPPPGNTEAFF. Looking up the rest from reference TRBV29-1 and TRBJ1-1 gives the full variable domain: SAVISQKPSRDICQRGTSLTIQCQVDSQVTMMFWYRQQPGQSLTLIATANQGSEATYESGFVIDKFPISRPNLTFSTLTVSNMSPEDSSIYLCSVAPPPGNTEAFFGQGTRLTVV.

The chain uses TRBV6-5 and TRBJ1-5; tentatively, D is TRBD1 (6 bases). In germline, CDR1 is MNHEY, CDR2 SVGAGI. The CDR3 loop spans 14 amino acids. V was clipped by 2 bases and J by 6 bases, with 11 bases between them. DNA for the CDR3: TGTGCCAGCAGTTACCTACAGGGTATTCAGCCCCAGCATTTT. Protein sequence: CASSYLQGIQPQHF.

This clonotype appeared a few times. This chain connects TRBV11-2 to TRBJ2-5; the match to TRBD1 covers 7 bases. Looked up from germline, CDR1 is SGHAT and CDR2 is FQNNGV. The J segment lost 5 bases and the V segment lost 3 bases, leaving 9 bases of the junction unmatched. The CDR3 spans 15 residues. CDR3 DNA sequence: TGTGCCAGCAGCTTTACGACAGGGAATGGGGAGACCCAGTACTTC. It translates to CASSFTTGNGETQYF. Full variable domain (rest looked up from reference TRBV11-2 and TRBJ2-5): EAGVAQSPRYKIIEKRQSVAFWCNPISGHATLYWYQQILGQGPKLLIQFQNNGVVDDSQLPKDRFSAERLKGVDSTLKIQPAKLEDSAVYLCASSFTTGNGETQYFGPGTRLLVL.

The CDR3 protein is CASTTRGAETEAFF. The CDR3 nucleotides are TGTGCCAGTACCACCCGCGGGGCCGAAACTGAAGCTTTCTTT. V and J are TRBV19 and TRBJ1-1, with D perhaps matching TRBD1 (5 bases). V lost 7 bases, J lost 5 bases, and 17 bases lay in between. The CDR3 loop spans 14 amino acids. Germline V gives CDR1 LNHDA, CDR2 SQIVND (reference sequence). Drawing the rest from reference TRBV19 and TRBJ1-1, the complete variable domain is DGGITQSPKYLFRKEGQNVTLSCEQNLNHDAMYWYRQDPGQGLRLIYYSQIVNDFQKGDIAEGYSVSREKKESFPLTVTSAQKNPTAFYLCASTTRGAETEAFFGQGTRLTVV.

The J gene is TRBJ2-1, the V gene TRBV7-2, with TRBD2 matching over 7 bases. CDR3 length equals 14 residues. From germline, CDR1 is SGHTA and CDR2 FQGNSA. V lost 4 bases to trimming and J lost 6 bases; unmatched junction nucleotides: 6. The DNA for the CDR3 is TGTGCCAGCAGCTCAGCGGGGAAATTCAATGAGCAGTTCTTC. Protein sequence: CASSSAGKFNEQFF.

CDR3 sequence reads: CASSLTGEQYF. DNA of the CDR3: TGTGCCAGCAGTTTAACGGGGGAGCAGTACTTC. This chain joins TRBV12-3 or TRBV12-4 and TRBJ2-7; D might be TRBD2 (5 bases). V shed 2 bases and J shed 7 bases, with 6 bases lying between them. The length of the CDR3 is 11 residues.

The rearrangement joins TRBV29-1 to TRBJ1-1; no reliable D call. Germline loops: CDR1 SQVTM, CDR2 ANQGSEA. Trimming stripped 5 bases from V and 3 bases from J, with 16 bases between. The CDR3 has 14 amino acids. The CDR3 is CSVPLVNVDTEAFF. The DNA of the CDR3 is TGCAGCGTTCCTTTAGTAAACGTCGACACTGAAGCTTTCTTT.

The chain has TRBV7-9 and TRBJ2-5; 7 bases are a match to TRBD1. Germline V CDR1 and CDR2: SEHNR, FQNEAQ (reference sequence). The V gene end was trimmed by 5 bases and the J gene end by 2 bases; junction bases not matched to a gene: 5. The CDR3 length is 14 residues. In nucleotides, the CDR3 is TGTGCCAGCAGCCTGGGGACAGCTCAAGAGACCCAGTACTTC. It encodes CASSLGTAQETQYF.

The chain combines TRBV6-5 with TRBJ1-2; tentative D call: TRBD1 (5 bases). CDR1 is MNHEY and CDR2 is SVGAGI in the germline V gene. V was clipped by 5 bases and J by 4 bases, with 8 bases between them. The CDR3 consists of 12 residues. The CDR3 spells CASSAGLYGYTF. DNA for the CDR3: TGTGCCAGCAGTGCAGGGCTCTATGGCTACACCTTC.

This clonotype was seen more than once but under ten times. V and J are TRBV4-2 and TRBJ2-5; 7 bases are shared with TRBD2. The V gene's germline CDR1 is LGHNA and CDR2 YNFKEQ. The ends lost 3 bases at V and 2 bases at J; junction bases unmatched: 15. The CDR3 totals 18 residues. The CDR3 DNA reads as TGTGCCAGCAGCCAGACCGGGACTACACGCGGGGGACAAGAGACCCAGTACTTC. Protein product: CASSQTGTTRGGQETQYF.

The rearrangement links TRBV12-3 or TRBV12-4 to TRBJ2-1; D uncertain. Between the trimmed V and J ends, which lost 5 bases and 8 bases, there was a span of 7 bases. The CDR3 length is 11 residues. CDR3 in DNA: TGTGCCAGCAGTCTCGGGCATGAGCAGTTCTTC. This sequence encodes CASSLGHEQFF.

The chain carries TRBV12-3 or TRBV12-4 and TRBJ2-3; tentative D call: TRBD1 (5 bases). Trimming stripped 6 bases from V and 1 base from J, with 11 bases between. This CDR3 spans 14 amino acids. The CDR3 DNA reads TGTGCCAGCAGCCCGACAGACGGCACAGATACGCAGTATTTT. Residues: CASSPTDGTDTQYF.

V usage is TRBV20-1 and J usage is TRBJ2-5; 10 nucleotides line up with TRBD2. The CDR3 length is 16 residues. The J segment lost 1 base and the V segment lost 6 bases, leaving 11 bases of the junction unmatched. Germline CDR1 is DFQATT and CDR2 is SNEGSKA (reference sequence). The CDR3 region has the DNA TGCAGTGCAACCATACCCGGGACTAGCGTCCAAGAGACCCAGTACTTC. As protein: CSATIPGTSVQETQYF.

V is TRBV12-3 or TRBV12-4 and J is TRBJ2-1, with D possibly being TRBD2 (6 bases). The CDR3 is 14 amino acids. Between the trimmed V and J ends, which lost 6 bases and 7 bases, there was a span of 16 bases. The DNA of the CDR3 is TGTGCCAGCAGCCGGTGGGGGGAGCGGAATGAGCAGTTCTTC. The encoded protein is CASSRWGERNEQFF.

The chain has TRBV3-1 and TRBJ2-2, with 8 bases fitting TRBD1. The junction had 16 bases not matched to a gene; V was cut back by 5 bases and J by 5 bases. There are 18 residues in the CDR3. Germline assignment: CDR1 LGHDT and CDR2 YNNKEL (reference sequence). This CDR3 reads CASSVPGQVAVRTGELFF. The CDR3, as DNA: TGTGCCAGCAGCGTACCGGGACAGGTCGCGGTTCGGACCGGGGAGCTGTTTTTT.

The V gene is TRBV7-9, the J gene TRBJ1-1, with D maybe TRBD1 (5 bases). This CDR3 comprises 11 residues. Germline CDR1 SEHNR, CDR2 FQNEAQ (reference sequence). The V and J ends lost 8 bases and 5 bases respectively, with 9 bases between them. CDR3 DNA sequence: TGTGCCAGCCGGGGACGGACTGAAGCTTTCTTT. Translating it yields CASRGRTEAFF.

The chain employs TRBV29-1 and TRBJ1-1; 7 nucleotides agree with TRBD1. Per germline, CDR1 SQVTM and CDR2 ANQGSEA. The J segment lost 4 bases and the V segment lost 6 bases, leaving 11 bases of the junction unmatched. The CDR3 has 14 amino acids. The CDR3 coding sequence is TGCAGCGTGGCGGGCAGGGGGGAATCCACTGAAGCTTTCTTT. Translation gives CSVAGRGESTEAFF. Full variable domain (outside the CDR3, taken from reference TRBV29-1 and TRBJ1-1): SAVISQKPSRDICQRGTSLTIQCQVDSQVTMMFWYRQQPGQSLTLIATANQGSEATYESGFVIDKFPISRPNLTFSTLTVSNMSPEDSSIYLCSVAGRGESTEAFFGQGTRLTVV.

The gene calls are TRBV9 and TRBJ2-6; weak D call: TRBD2 (5 bases). Germline values: CDR1 SGDLS, CDR2 YYNGEE. There are 16 residues in the CDR3. The V end was cut by 3 bases, the J end by 4 bases, with 14 bases between. The CDR3 reads CASSDQEAQGANVLTF. The CDR3, as DNA: TGTGCCAGCAGCGATCAGGAGGCGCAAGGGGCCAACGTCCTGACTTTC.

The chain carries TRBV12-3 or TRBV12-4 and TRBJ1-2, with D hard to call. V was trimmed by 6 bases and J by 5 bases, leaving 7 bases between them. The CDR3 has 11 residues. CDR3 protein: CASSRSYGYTF. As DNA, the CDR3 is TGTGCCAGCAGCCGCAGTTATGGCTACACCTTC.

The V call is TRBV7-2, the J call TRBJ1-5; a weak D match, TRBD1 (6 bases). The CDR3 spans 16 residues. Per the germline V gene, CDR1 is SGHTA and CDR2 is FQGNSA. Deletions cut 6 bases from V and 2 bases from J, with 17 bases between. CDR3 region: CASSPGQRLGNQPQHF. In nucleotides, the CDR3 is TGTGCCAGCAGTCCCGGACAGCGTTTGGGCAATCAGCCCCAGCATTTT.

V gene TRBV18 combines with J gene TRBJ2-1, with TRBD2 identical over 12 bases. Trimming at V came to 5 bases and at J to 6 bases, leaving 5 bases not matched to a gene. The V gene's germline CDR1 is KGHSH and CDR2 LQKENI. CDR3 length equals 15 residues. The CDR3, as DNA: TGTGCCAGCTCATCGGGACTAGCGGGCCTCAATGAGCAGTTCTTC. It yields the protein CASSSGLAGLNEQFF.